Below, 15 T cell receptor beta chains from the same sample are listed, as sequenced in a study of blood T cells in healthy people across ages. Primed by a sample-barcoded 5' primer and a J-beta primer mix, a second PCR proceeded for about 6 to 11 cycles. TCRdb itself ran the 5' RACE reads through MiXCR, one entry per CDR3 protein. The data show approximately 760,000 distinct CDR3 sequences, with about 25% seen just once and just under 9.5% held by the top ten. This sample also appeared in a second study, on T cells of mothers and their children.

Sequenced sample: blood. The receptors were gathered from a boy younger than 18 in good health.

J is TRBJ2-5 and V is TRBV12-3 or TRBV12-4; D is uncertain. V was clipped by 5 bases and J by 5 bases, with 18 bases between them. The length of the CDR3 is 15 residues. CDR3 DNA sequence: TGTGCCAGCAGTCCTTTGGTGACTGGAGTCGAGACCCAGTACTTC. Amino acid sequence: CASSPLVTGVETQYF.

J is TRBJ2-5 and V is TRBV12-3 or TRBV12-4; no clear D. V lost 4 bases to trimming and J lost 4 bases, with 7 bases between them. The CDR3 loop spans 12 amino acids. This CDR3 reads CASSSSIETQYF. Here the CDR3 DNA reads TGTGCCAGCAGTTCATCAATAGAGACCCAGTACTTC.

The gene calls are TRBV7-2 and TRBJ2-6, with TRBD1 as a possible D gene (5 bases). The V gene's germline CDR1 is SGHTA and CDR2 FQGNSA. The CDR3 has 18 amino acids. The V gene lost 5 bases and the J gene lost 0 bases, with 17 bases spanning the gap. CDR3 nucleotides: TGTGCCAGCAGCCTGACAGATTTTCAACTCTCTGGGGCCAACGTCCTGACTTTC. Translating it yields CASSLTDFQLSGANVLTF.

The rearrangement links TRBV5-1 to TRBJ2-7, with D perhaps matching TRBD1 or TRBD2 (5 bases each). The CDR3 sequence is 13 residues long. Germline V lookup: CDR1 SGHRS, CDR2 YFSETQ. V was cut by 6 bases and J by 6 bases, with 16 bases left in between. The CDR3 region has the DNA TGCGCCAGCACATCCGCTGGGGGATCCGAGCAGTACTTC. Translated, it gives CASTSAGGSEQYF.

This clonotype was found a few times. V is TRBV29-1 and J is TRBJ2-5; tentative D call: TRBD1 (6 bases). The germline V and J ends were trimmed by 5 bases and 0 bases, with 13 bases remaining between them. Germline V gene lookup returns CDR1 SQVTM and CDR2 ANQGSEA. The CDR3 spans 14 residues. CDR3 sequence: CSVPGQKYQETQYF. The CDR3 nucleotides read TGCAGCGTTCCTGGACAGAAGTACCAAGAGACCCAGTACTTC.

This chain joins TRBV4-2 and TRBJ2-5; D gene unclear. The germline V gene has CDR1 LGHNA and CDR2 YNFKEQ. The CDR3 length is 13 residues. Between the trimmed V and J ends, which lost 4 bases and 5 bases, there was a span of 11 bases. CDR3: CASSLSKWETQYF. The CDR3, as DNA: TGTGCCAGCAGCCTTTCGAAATGGGAGACCCAGTACTTC.

This clonotype has just a few counts. The chain joins TRBV20-1 to TRBJ2-3, with D possibly matching TRBD1 (6 bases). Per the germline V gene, CDR1 is DFQATT and CDR2 is SNEGSKA (reference sequence). V was pared by 1 base and J by 5 bases, with 16 bases between. CDR3 size: 15 residues. This CDR3 is CSARAPTGRRDTQYF. Here the CDR3 DNA reads TGCAGTGCTAGAGCCCCCACAGGGAGAAGAGATACGCAGTATTTT.

The V gene is TRBV7-9, the J gene TRBJ2-5, with D possibly matching TRBD2 (5 bases). This CDR3 is 12 amino acids long. In germline, CDR1 is SEHNR, CDR2 FQNEAQ (reference sequence). V was trimmed by 6 bases and J by 11 bases, leaving 16 bases between them. CDR3 coding DNA: TGTGCCAGCAGTTACGAGGTTGGGGAGCAGTACTTC. Amino acid sequence: CASSYEVGEQYF. Based on the CDR3 plus reference TRBV7-9 and TRBJ2-5, the full variable domain is DTGVSQNPRHKITKRGQNVTFRCDPISEHNRLYWYRQTLGQGPEFLTYFQNEAQLEKSRLLSDRFSAERPKGSFSTLEIQRTEQGDSAMYLCASSYEVGEQYFGPGTRLLVL.

The chain carries TRBV28 and TRBJ2-2; no clear D. The CDR3 length is 12 residues. The germline V and J ends were trimmed by 7 bases and 6 bases, with 9 bases remaining between them. Germline V lookup: CDR1 MDHEN, CDR2 SYDVKM. The chain's CDR3 is CASTVPSGELFF. In nucleotides, the CDR3 is TGTGCCAGCACCGTCCCGTCCGGGGAGCTGTTTTTT.

This clonotype came up a few times. This rearrangement joins TRBV28 to TRBJ2-6; D is possibly TRBD1 (6 bases). The CDR3 contains 16 residues. The V end lost 2 bases, the J end lost 0 bases, and 8 bases lay between the germline ends. CDR1 and CDR2 (germline): MDHEN, SYDVKM. CDR3 sequence: CASSLRTDSGANVLTF. The CDR3, as DNA: TGTGCCAGCAGTTTACGGACAGACTCTGGGGCCAACGTCCTGACTTTC.

This clonotype occurred a few times. The rearrangement uses TRBV5-1 and TRBJ1-2; no clear D gene. CDR3 length: 15 residues. Germline V gene sequence: CDR1 SGHRS, CDR2 YFSETQ. The ends were cut back, 0 bases at V and 4 bases at J, with 13 bases in the middle. The CDR3, as DNA: TGCGCCAGCAGCTTGGCCCTGGCAGAGTTCTATGGCTACACCTTC. Translation gives CASSLALAEFYGYTF. Filled out from reference TRBV5-1 and TRBJ1-2, the complete variable domain reads KAGVTQTPRYLIKTRGQQVTLSCSPISGHRSVSWYQQTPGQGLQFLFEYFSETQRNKGNFPGRFSGRQFSNSRSEMNVSTLELGDSALYLCASSLALAEFYGYTFGSGTRLTVV.

This clonotype was observed a few times. The chain is built from TRBV7-9 and TRBJ2-7; a weak D match, TRBD2 (5 bases). Germline CDR1 reads SEHNR; CDR2 reads FQNEAQ (reference sequence). Trimming removed 2 bases from V and 5 bases from J, with 13 bases in between. The CDR3 totals 14 residues. CDR3 sequence: CASSLSFGSDEQYF. CDR3 DNA: TGTGCCAGCAGCTTATCCTTTGGGAGTGACGAGCAGTACTTC.

This chain joins TRBV28 and TRBJ1-2; D is possibly TRBD1 (6 bases). Germline V gene data show CDR1 as MDHEN and CDR2 as SYDVKM. This CDR3 has 14 amino acids. Trimming took off 8 bases at V and 0 bases at J, with 13 bases between the two ends. CDR3 DNA: TGTGCCAGCTTCGACAGGCAGGCTAACTATGGCTACACCTTC. Translation gives CASFDRQANYGYTF.

V gene TRBV29-1 combines with J gene TRBJ1-1; weak D call: TRBD1 (5 bases). The CDR3 is 13 residues long. From germline, CDR1 is SQVTM and CDR2 ANQGSEA. V lost 4 bases and J 4 bases, leaving 13 bases between the germline ends. The CDR3 nucleotides read TGCAGCGTTGGGGGCAGGGTTGGCACTGAAGCTTTCTTT. It codes for CSVGGRVGTEAFF.

The V gene is TRBV24-1, the J gene TRBJ1-1, with D uncertain. Trimming stripped 5 bases from V and 8 bases from J, with 17 bases between. The CDR3 totals 14 residues. Germline lookup yields CDR1 KGHDR and CDR2 SFDVKD. The CDR3 sequence is CATSVSGARSEAFF. In nucleotides, the CDR3 is TGTGCCACCAGTGTGAGTGGCGCCAGATCGGAAGCTTTCTTT.